The rows below give T cell receptor beta chains drawn from one sample of a study of neurological immune-mediated disorders. One entry per CDR3 protein results from TCRdb running MiXCR on the 5' RACE reads. The table includes 45,000 to 55,000 distinct CDR3 sequences, around 5.3% detected once. Sequenced material: CD4+ T cells from blood. The receptors stem from a woman in her late teens or twenties with multiple sclerosis. Both conserved end residues are part of each CDR3. D genes are given only for firm matches. Not all rows give a size; the values are once, few, many and, for expanded clones, a class.

many	TRBV4-3	TRBJ2-3	-	TGCGCCAGCAGTCAATGGGGACGCCCGGGGGATACGCAGTATTTT	CASSQWGRPGDTQYF
many	TRBV10-3	TRBJ2-5	TRBD2	TGTGCCATCAGTGAGGGGAGGGACCAAGAGACCCAGTACTTC	CAISEGRDQETQYF
many	TRBV20-1	TRBJ2-3	TRBD2	TGCAGTGCTAGAGAAGCCCTAGGATCCGGGGGGGCAGATACGCAGTATTTT	CSAREALGSGGADTQYF
many	TRBV12-3/TRBV12-4	TRBJ1-1	-	TGTGCCAGCAGTTCTAACACTGAAGCTTTCTTT	CASSSNTEAFF
many	TRBV5-5	TRBJ2-5	-	TGTGCCAGCAGCTTTCTGCGCGAGACCCAGTACTTC	CASSFLRETQYF
many	TRBV7-2	TRBJ2-3	-	TGTGCCAGCGCGGCCCGAACAGATACGCAGTATTTT	CASAARTDTQYF
many	TRBV5-1	TRBJ2-7	TRBD2	TGCGCCAGCAGCTGGGGGGGTACCTACGAGCAGTACTTC	CASSWGGTYEQYF
many	TRBV20-1	TRBJ2-1	-	TGCAGCTCCCGAGCGGAGTCCTACAATGAGCAGTTCTTC	CSSRAESYNEQFF
many	TRBV20-1	TRBJ1-1	TRBD1	TGCAGTGCTAGAGTAAGGACAGGGGGCGCGGGGCTGAACACTGAAGCTTTCTTT	CSARVRTGGAGLNTEAFF
many	TRBV4-2	TRBJ2-1	TRBD2	TGTGCCAGCAGCCCCCTGAAGCCGGGGTTCACTAGCGACAATGAGCAGTTCTTC	CASSPLKPGFTSDNEQFF
-	TRBV11-2	TRBJ2-2	TRBD1	TGTGCCAGCACCCAGAGGCCTGGACAGGGGCCCGGGGAGCTGTTTTTT	CASTQRPGQGPGELFF
many	TRBV9	TRBJ1-5	TRBD1	TGTGCCAGCAGCTTACAGGGGAGCGGGCAGCCCCAGCATTTT	CASSLQGSGQPQHF
many	TRBV2	TRBJ1-5	-	TGTGCCAGCACTGGGCAGAATCGGCACCAGCCCCAGCATTTT	CASTGQNRHQPQHF
many	TRBV6-5	TRBJ1-1	-	TGTGCCAGCAGTACGCGAGGGGGAATTAGCAGCACTGAAGCTTTCTTT	CASSTRGGISSTEAFF
many	TRBV20-1	TRBJ1-2	-	TGCAGTGCTAGGAAATCTTCAGGGTTGGAACGCTATGGCTACACCTTC	CSARKSSGLERYGYTF
many	TRBV20-1	TRBJ2-3	-	TGCAGTGCTAGGTTTCCGGTTAGCGGATCAGATACGCAGTATTTT	CSARFPVSGSDTQYF
many	TRBV7-9	TRBJ2-1	TRBD2	TGTGCCAGCAGCCCTAGCGGGACCTCATACAATGAGCAGTTTTTC	CASSPSGTSYNEQFF
many	TRBV15	TRBJ2-5	TRBD1	TGTGCCACCAGCACCACAGGGGCAAAAGAGACCCAGTACTTC	CATSTTGAKETQYF
many	TRBV20-1	TRBJ2-3	TRBD2	TGCAGTGCTTCTGGACTAGCGGGCACAGATACGCAGTATTTT	CSASGLAGTDTQYF
many	TRBV7-9	TRBJ2-3	-	TGTGCCAGCAGCTTAGGAGAAAATGGCAGCCCCACAGATACGCAGTATTTT	CASSLGENGSPTDTQYF
-	TRBV12-3/TRBV12-4	TRBJ2-1	-	TGTGCCAGCAGTCCCTTCGGCTCCTACAATGAGCAGTTCTTC	CASSPFGSYNEQFF
many	TRBV20-1	TRBJ2-1	-	TGCAGTGCTAGAGACAGGGACTACAATGAGCAGTTCTTC	CSARDRDYNEQFF
-	TRBV10-3	TRBJ2-2	-	TGTGCCATCAGTGAGGACTCCACCGGGGAGCTGTTTTTT	CAISEDSTGELFF
-	TRBV7-9	TRBJ1-1	-	TGTGCCAGCAGCCCTCTCACTGAAGCTTTCTTT	CASSPLTEAFF
few	TRBV20-1	TRBJ1-1	-	TGCAGTGCTAGTTACAGTCTTGGCTGGGGGGAGGACACTGAAGCTTTCTTT	CSASYSLGWGEDTEAFF
many	TRBV11-2	TRBJ2-1	-	TGTGCCAGCAGCCATACCAGGGGTCACGGCAATGAGCAGTTCTTC	CASSHTRGHGNEQFF
-	TRBV5-5	TRBJ1-2	TRBD1	TGTGCCAGCAGCTTGGACGCGACAGGGGGGAACTATGGCTACACCTTC	CASSLDATGGNYGYTF
-	TRBV20-1	TRBJ1-1	-	TGCAGTGCCAGGTATAATCGGGGAAAGTACTATAGTGAAGCTTTCTTT	CSARYNRGKYYSEAFF
many	TRBV29-1	TRBJ1-5	-	TGCAGCGTTGAAGAGGTTGGGGGGCGGCGGCATTTT	CSVEEVGGRRHF
many	TRBV10-3	TRBJ2-1	TRBD2	TGTGCCATCAGTGGGGTAGCGGGTAACTCCTACAATGAGCAGTTCTTC	CAISGVAGNSYNEQFF
many	TRBV7-2	TRBJ1-4	TRBD1	TGTGCCAGCAGCTTAGCGGGGACAGCGGGGGAAAAACTGTTTTTT	CASSLAGTAGEKLFF
many	TRBV24-1	TRBJ1-2	-	TGTGCCACCAGTGATCCCGGCCGTGGAGGGTGGGGCTACACCTTC	CATSDPGRGGWGYTF
many	TRBV20-1	TRBJ1-2	-	TGCAGTGCTAGAGACCCCATGGGGTTACTCTATGGCTACACCTTC	CSARDPMGLLYGYTF
many	TRBV11-2	TRBJ2-5	TRBD2	TGTGCCAGCAGCTTAACGGGGGGGCCGCGGCAAGAGACCCAGTACTTC	CASSLTGGPRQETQYF
many	TRBV20-1	TRBJ2-5	TRBD2	TGCAGTGCTAGAGATGGGGTAGCGGGAGAACAAGAGACCCAGTACTTC	CSARDGVAGEQETQYF
many	TRBV5-5	TRBJ2-3	TRBD2	TGTGCCAGCAGCCCACCAAAAGCGGGGACAGATACGCAGTATTTT	CASSPPKAGTDTQYF
many	TRBV29-1	TRBJ2-5	TRBD1	TGCAGCGTCTACAGGGGGACCGAGACCCAGTACTTC	CSVYRGTETQYF
many	TRBV29-1	TRBJ1-4	-	TGCAGCGTACGAGACATAGGAGAAAAACTGTTTTTT	CSVRDIGEKLFF
-	TRBV12-3/TRBV12-4	TRBJ1-5	-	TGTGCCAGCAGTTTAGCGCTGGGGTCGTCCAATCAGCCCCAGCATTTT	CASSLALGSSNQPQHF
many	TRBV3-1	TRBJ1-2	-	TGTGCCAGCAGCCAAGATCCACGGGGGGCCGGCGGCTACACCTTC	CASSQDPRGAGGYTF
many	TRBV6-5	TRBJ1-6	-	TGTGCCAGCAGTTACTCGGCCGGGGCTGGAAGTTCACCCCTCCACTTT	CASSYSAGAGSSPLHF
many	TRBV20-1	TRBJ1-2	TRBD1	TGCAGTCCGGGACAGTCGGACTATGGCTACACCTTC	CSPGQSDYGYTF
few	TRBV30	TRBJ2-1	TRBD2	TGTGCCTGCCCACCGAGGCTAGCGGGAGGGGGTGGTGAGCAGTTCTTC	CACPPRLAGGGGEQFF